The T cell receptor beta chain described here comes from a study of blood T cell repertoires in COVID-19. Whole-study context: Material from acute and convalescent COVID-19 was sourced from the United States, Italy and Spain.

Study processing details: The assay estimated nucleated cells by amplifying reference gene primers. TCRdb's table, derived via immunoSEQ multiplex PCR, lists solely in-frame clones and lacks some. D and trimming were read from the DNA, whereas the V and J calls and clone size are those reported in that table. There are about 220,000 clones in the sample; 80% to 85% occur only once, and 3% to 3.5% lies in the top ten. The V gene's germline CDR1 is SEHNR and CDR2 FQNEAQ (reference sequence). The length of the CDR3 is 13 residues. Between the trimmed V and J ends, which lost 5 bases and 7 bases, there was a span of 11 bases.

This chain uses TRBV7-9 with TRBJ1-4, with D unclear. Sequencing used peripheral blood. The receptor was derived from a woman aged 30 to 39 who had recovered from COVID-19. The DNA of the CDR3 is TGTGCCAGCAGCCCTCCCCGGGGTGAAAAACTGTTTTTT. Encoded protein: CASSPPRGEKLFF.